The T cell receptor (beta chain) under discussion was sequenced for a study of read filtering for tumor transcriptome and immune sequencing. Regarding the study as a whole: This fraction held mixed bone marrow immune cells after CD138-negative sorting. Approximately 82% of IR-seq clonotypes had one read, totaling 3% to 4% of reads; RNA-seq: around 77% and 45%.

For this clonotype: Its antigen is not identified.

CDR3 size: 19 residues. V lost 0 bases to trimming and J lost 0 bases, with 20 bases between them. Germline V lookup: CDR1 MNHEY, CDR2 SVGAGI. The library was built from around 400 ng RNA with molecular barcoded adaptors for alpha/delta and beta/gamma chains. TCRdb independently ran MiXCR on the reads; one entry per CDR3 protein. The table lists 40,000 or so distinct CDR3 sequences, 14% of them singletons. Material for sequencing was a population of CD138-negative cells sorted from bone marrow. This receptor was identified in a donor aged 40 or older with multiple myeloma. The chain couples TRBV6-5 to TRBJ1-2; D gene ambiguous. Here the CDR3 DNA reads TGTGCCAGCAGTTACTCCTGGACGGGCTCGCCACCACCTAACTATGGCTACACCTTC. It is translated as CASSYSWTGSPPPNYGYTF.